Following are 14 T cell receptor beta chains from one sample sequenced in a study of tumor-infiltrating lymphocytes in localized non-small cell lung cancer. Sequenced by immunoSEQ multiplex PCR; TCRdb stores in-frame clones only, minus some. The sample yields some 6,300 clones, approximately 82% seen once. The specimen sequenced was lung tumor tissue. These TCRs come from a human donor with non-small cell lung cancer.

The gene calls are TRBV9 and TRBJ2-7; 13 nucleotides line up with TRBD2. Germline V lookup: CDR1 SGDLS, CDR2 YYNGEE. The CDR3 loop spans 16 amino acids. Germline trimming cut 4 bases from V and 3 bases from J; bases unmatched to any gene: 7. The DNA of the CDR3 is TGTGCCAGCAGCTTAGGACTAGCGGGAGTGGGCTACGAGCAGTACTTC. It codes for CASSLGLAGVGYEQYF.

The rearrangement joins TRBV28 to TRBJ2-7; 14 nucleotides match TRBD2. Germline CDR1 and CDR2: MDHEN and SYDVKM. V lost 5 bases and J lost 7; bases outside the gene matches: 7. This CDR3 comprises 15 residues. CDR3 sequence (DNA): TGTGCCAGCAGTGGTCGGACTAGCGGGAGGAGTGAGCAGTACTTC. Its translation is CASSGRTSGRSEQYF.

This clone has a single count. The V call is TRBV29-1, the J call TRBJ2-5; D unclear. Germline lookup yields CDR1 SQVTM and CDR2 ANQGSEA. The CDR3 contains 13 residues. V shed 1 base and J shed 0 bases, with 6 bases lying between them. CDR3 sequence (DNA): TGCAGCGTTGAAGGAGGCCACCAAGAGACCCAGTACTTC. This codes for CSVEGGHQETQYF. The full variable domain, completed using reference TRBV29-1 and TRBJ2-5, is SAVISQKPSRDICQRGTSLTIQCQVDSQVTMMFWYRQQPGQSLTLIATANQGSEATYESGFVIDKFPISRPNLTFSTLTVSNMSPEDSSIYLCSVEGGHQETQYFGPGTRLLVL.

This chain connects TRBV23-1 to TRBJ2-3; no reliable D call. TRBV23-1 qualifies as an ORF whose function is uncertain. Trimming took off 3 bases at V and 0 bases at J, with 13 bases between the two ends. The CDR3 runs to 16 residues. Written as DNA, the CDR3 is TGCGCCAGCAGTCATAGCCTAGGCCCAAGCACAGATACGCAGTATTTT. Residues: CASSHSLGPSTDTQYF.

The V and J genes are TRBV7-6 and TRBJ1-5, with D unresolved. This CDR3 has 13 residues. Germline V lookup: CDR1 SGHVS, CDR2 FNYEAQ. V was shortened by 2 bases and J by 6 bases, with 8 bases between the two germline ends. For the CDR3, the DNA is TGTGCCAGCAGCTTAAAGGTGGGTCAGCCCCAGCATTTT. Its protein is CASSLKVGQPQHF.

V and J are TRBV7-9 and TRBJ2-5; TRBD1 or TRBD2 may be the D gene (5 bases each). Germline assignment: CDR1 SEHNR and CDR2 FQNEAQ (reference sequence). Trimming stripped 1 base from V and 4 bases from J, with 10 bases between. The CDR3 extends over 14 amino acids. The CDR3: CASSLVPGRETQYF. The CDR3 bases are TGTGCCAGCAGCTTAGTTCCGGGGCGAGAGACCCAGTACTTC.

This clone was recorded only once. This chain joins TRBV6-1 and TRBJ2-7; 10 nucleotides agree with TRBD2. Germline-derived CDR1 and CDR2 are MNHNS and SASEGT. CDR3 length: 14 amino acids. The V segment lost 2 bases and the J segment 7 bases; nucleotides outside the gene matches: 5. In DNA form, the CDR3 reads TGTGCCAGCAGTGAACTAGCGGGGGCGGGGGAGCAGTACTTC. Its protein is CASSELAGAGEQYF.

The sample holds a few counts of this clone. The chain joins TRBV6-5 to TRBJ1-6; 8 positions match TRBD1. V dropped 6 bases and J dropped 10; count of bases not matched to a gene: 5. Germline V CDR1 and CDR2: MNHEY, SVGAGI. The CDR3 loop spans 13 amino acids. CDR3: CASRDRGFSPLHF. Written as DNA, the CDR3 is TGTGCCAGCAGAGACAGGGGTTTCTCACCCCTCCACTTT.

This clone has just one count. This chain links TRBV9 with TRBJ2-1; D not certain. The V gene lost 0 bases and the J gene lost 8 bases, with 18 bases spanning the gap. The CDR3 runs to 16 residues. The germline V gene has CDR1 SGDLS and CDR2 YYNGEE. Here the CDR3 reads CASSVAFRSDRDEQFF. In nucleotides, the CDR3 is TGTGCCAGCAGCGTAGCGTTCAGGTCGGATAGGGATGAGCAGTTCTTC.

A remark on this clone: The sample contains more than one DNA sequence encoding this CDR3. This chain connects TRBV7-2 to TRBJ2-2; D gene ambiguous. The CDR3 has 14 residues. CDR1 SGHTA and CDR2 FQGNSA come from the germline V gene. Trimming left V 2 bases short and J 4 bases short, with 8 bases between. CDR3 amino acids: CASSLQRGTGELFF. The DNA of the CDR3 is TGTGCCAGCAGCTTACAGCGTGGCACCGGGGAGCTGTTTTTT.

The chain combines TRBV6-1 with TRBJ2-7, with 7 bases identical to TRBD2. The CDR3 has 15 residues. CDR1 is MNHNS and CDR2 is SASEGT in the germline V gene. J was trimmed by 3 bases and V by 6 bases; bases with no gene match: 11. The CDR3 region has the DNA TGTGCCAGCAGCCGAACCAGCGGGGCGAGCTACGAGCAGTACTTC. Its protein product is CASSRTSGASYEQYF.

The V gene is TRBV4-1, the J gene TRBJ2-7; 7 bases fit TRBD1. CDR3 length: 17 residues. Germline trimming cut 0 bases from V and 6 bases from J; bases unmatched to any gene: 14. Germline V gives CDR1 MGHRA, CDR2 YSYEKL. Here the CDR3 DNA reads TGCGCCAGCAGCCAAGATCTTTTGGGACAGCCACTCTTCGAGCAGTACTTC. Its protein is CASSQDLLGQPLFEQYF.

This clone was observed a handful of times. The genes are TRBV7-9 and TRBJ2-5, with 7 bases lining up with TRBD2. In germline, CDR1 is SEHNR, CDR2 FQNEAQ (reference sequence). J lost 5 bases, V lost 1 base, and 19 bases had no gene match. There are 19 residues in the CDR3. The DNA for the CDR3 is TGTGCCAGCAGCTTAGTCCGAAAAACTGGGAGGGCCTCGACGGAGACCCAGTACTTC. It yields the protein CASSLVRKTGRASTETQYF.

A few counts support this clone. V and J are TRBV7-2 and TRBJ2-1; no reliable D call. This CDR3 has 11 amino acids. V was shortened by 5 bases and J by 4 bases, with 3 bases between the two germline ends. Per the germline V gene, CDR1 is SGHTA and CDR2 is FQGNSA. DNA of the CDR3: TGTGCCAGCAGCGTTTACAATGAGCAGTTCTTC. Its translation: CASSVYNEQFF.